The 27 T cell receptor beta chains below were found in one sample sequenced in a study of T cell responses to AZD1222 COVID-19 vaccine. Profiled with immunoSEQ multiplex PCR; TCRdb holds only in-frame clones, not every one. This table has under 200,000 clones, 75% to 95% appearing once. The sample was peripheral blood, taken on day 0 of AZD1222 vaccination. These receptors all stem from an adult in good health.

The chain has TRBV4-1 and TRBJ2-3, with unresolved D. The germline gives CDR1 MGHRA, CDR2 YSYEKL. V was cut by 1 base and J by 0 bases, with 5 bases left in between. The CDR3 contains 14 residues. CDR3 DNA sequence: TGCGCCAGCAGCCAAGGGGCTAGCACAGATACGCAGTATTTT. This sequence encodes CASSQGASTDTQYF.

This chain links TRBV28 with TRBJ1-3; D perhaps matches TRBD1 (5 bases). V was trimmed by 7 bases and J by 0 bases, leaving 10 bases between them. The CDR3 runs to 14 residues. Per the germline V gene, CDR1 is MDHEN and CDR2 is SYDVKM. CDR3 in amino acids: CASMTVSSGNTIYF. The CDR3 DNA follows: TGTGCCAGCATGACAGTTAGCTCTGGAAACACCATATATTTT.

The chain combines TRBV7-9 with TRBJ2-1; D call uncertain. V was pared by 4 bases and J by 10 bases, with 8 bases between. Germline V CDR1 and CDR2: SEHNR, FQNEAQ (reference sequence). The CDR3 loop spans 11 amino acids. The CDR3 loop is CASSSSLEQFF. The CDR3 DNA reads TGTGCCAGCAGCTCCTCCTTAGAGCAGTTCTTC.

The chain employs TRBV5-1 and TRBJ2-1, with 9 bases matching TRBD2. V shed 0 bases and J 5 bases; nucleotides not matched to a gene: 15. The CDR3 is 19 residues long. Germline V gives CDR1 SGHRS, CDR2 YFSETQ. The DNA of the CDR3 is TGCGCCAGCAGCTTGGAGGGTAGGGCTAGCGGGGAAAAAAACAATGAGCAGTTCTTC. Amino acid sequence: CASSLEGRASGEKNNEQFF.

The chain combines TRBV7-3 with TRBJ1-2; tentatively, D is TRBD1 (6 bases). The germline gives CDR1 SGHTA, CDR2 FQGTGA. CDR3 length: 12 amino acids. The V and J ends lost 1 base and 9 bases respectively, with 9 bases between them. The CDR3 region has the DNA TGTGCCAGCAGCTTAATGGGGGGCAGCTACACCTTC. Amino acid sequence: CASSLMGGSYTF.

V usage is TRBV28 and J usage is TRBJ2-1; D is tentatively TRBD1 or TRBD2 (5 bases each). Germline loops: CDR1 MDHEN, CDR2 SYDVKM. The V end lost 5 bases, the J end lost 6 bases, and 20 bases lay between the germline ends. The CDR3 sequence is 16 residues long. The CDR3 loop is CASSKGTGNWGNEQFF. The CDR3 nucleotides read TGTGCCAGCAGTAAAGGGACCGGGAACTGGGGCAATGAGCAGTTCTTC.

The chain employs TRBV6-5 and TRBJ2-7, with TRBD1 as a possible D gene (7 bases). V was shortened by 5 bases and J by 1 base, with 12 bases between the two germline ends. In germline, CDR1 is MNHEY, CDR2 SVGAGI. The CDR3 is made up of 14 amino acids. Here the CDR3 DNA reads TGTGCCAGCAGTCACGGGGGACAGTCCTACGAGCAGTACTTC. Translation gives CASSHGGQSYEQYF.

The chain carries TRBV15 and TRBJ2-5; D gene unclear. CDR3 length: 13 amino acids. Trimming took off 2 bases at V and 5 bases at J, with 9 bases between the two ends. Germline V gene data show CDR1 as LNHNV and CDR2 as YYDKDF (reference sequence). In nucleotides, the CDR3 is TGTGCCACCAGCAGACAGAGAGAGGAGACCCAGTACTTC. Its protein product is CATSRQREETQYF. Filled out from reference TRBV15 and TRBJ2-5, the complete variable domain reads DAMVIQNPRYQVTQFGKPVTLSCSQTLNHNVMYWYQQKSSQAPKLLFHYYDKDFNNEADTPDNFQSRRPNTSFCFLDIRSPGLGDTAMYLCATSRQREETQYFGPGTRLLVL.

The chain links TRBV18 to TRBJ2-1, with TRBD1 matching 10 bases. V was pared by 3 bases and J by 9 bases, with 8 bases of the junction left unmatched. Germline values: CDR1 KGHSH, CDR2 LQKENI. This CDR3 is 15 amino acids long. The CDR3 DNA sequence: TGTGCCAGCTCACCTGGGACAGGGGCTTTGACTGAGCAGTTCTTC. Translation: CASSPGTGALTEQFF.

The chain has TRBV30 and TRBJ1-2, with unresolved D. With 0 bases removed from V and 4 bases from J, the gap between germline ends came to 15 bases. The CDR3 has 15 residues. CDR1 and CDR2 from the germline V gene are GTSNPN and SVGIG (reference sequence). The chain's CDR3 is CAWSVPHLVTYGYTF. CDR3 coding DNA: TGTGCCTGGAGTGTACCGCATCTCGTAACCTATGGCTACACCTTC.

The chain links TRBV5-6 to TRBJ2-2, with D uncertain. Per the germline V gene, CDR1 is SGHDT and CDR2 is YYEEEE. The V and J ends lost 4 bases and 3 bases respectively, with 7 bases between them. The CDR3 is 13 residues long. Written as DNA, the CDR3 is TGTGCCAGCAGCCTTGGGCACACCGGGGAGCTGTTTTTT. Encoded protein: CASSLGHTGELFF. The full variable domain, in which reference TRBV5-6 and TRBJ2-2 provide the parts outside the CDR3, is DAGVTQSPTHLIKTRGQQVTLRCSPKSGHDTVSWYQQALGQGPQFIFQYYEEEERQRGNFPDRFSGHQFPNYSSELNVNALLLGDSALYLCASSLGHTGELFFGEGSRLTVL.

The chain combines TRBV11-2 with TRBJ2-7; tentatively, D is TRBD2 (6 bases). V gave up 0 bases and J gave up 3 bases, with 18 bases separating them. There are 17 residues in the CDR3. The germline CDR1 and CDR2 sequences are SGHAT and FQNNGV. In DNA, the CDR3 is TGTGCCAGCAGCTTAGATGGCTTGGCGGGGATCAACTACGAGCAGTACTTC. Residues: CASSLDGLAGINYEQYF.

This chain connects TRBV30 to TRBJ2-7, with unresolved D. Germline lookup yields CDR1 GTSNPN and CDR2 SVGIG (reference sequence). V shed 0 bases and J shed 10 bases, with 13 bases lying between them. This CDR3 region has 12 residues. The CDR3: CAWSVNTPVQYF. CDR3 bases: TGTGCCTGGAGTGTGAACACTCCAGTCCAGTACTTC.

This clone was seen only once. This rearrangement joins TRBV4-3 to TRBJ2-6, with a weak D call TRBD1 (6 bases). Germline CDR1 reads LGHNA; CDR2 reads YSLEER. Deletions cut 0 bases from V and 0 bases from J, with 15 bases between. The CDR3 contains 19 residues. CDR3 nucleotides: TGCGCCAGCAGCCAAGATAAAACAGGGCACTACTCTGGGGCCAACGTCCTGACTTTC. Translated, it gives CASSQDKTGHYSGANVLTF.

The rearrangement links TRBV10-3 to TRBJ2-5, with 8 positions matching TRBD1. J gave up 5 bases and V 10 bases, and 12 bases lay outside the gene matches. CDR3 size: 14 residues. The V gene's germline CDR1 is ENHRY and CDR2 SYGVKD. The CDR3 bases are TGTGCCACCGGTTCGTCAGGGGGCATGGAGACCCAGTACTTC. Translation: CATGSSGGMETQYF.

This clone was detected once. The V and J genes are TRBV13 and TRBJ2-3; the match to TRBD2 covers 8 bases. V trimming: 6 bases; J trimming: 2 bases; junction bases outside the gene matches: 7. The CDR3 extends over 15 amino acids. The germline V gene has CDR1 PRHDT and CDR2 FYEKMQ (reference sequence). The CDR3: CASSPTSEVTDTQYF. CDR3 in DNA: TGTGCCAGCAGTCCGACTAGCGAGGTCACAGATACGCAGTATTTT.

The CDR3 sequence: CASSLDGGVQPQHF. The CDR3 region has the DNA TGTGCCAGCAGCTTGGATGGGGGGGTTCAGCCCCAGCATTTT. This chain connects TRBV5-6 to TRBJ1-5, with TRBD1 as a possible D gene (5 bases). The CDR3 spans 14 residues. The V end was cut by 0 bases, the J end by 6 bases, with 10 bases between. Germline lookup yields CDR1 SGHDT and CDR2 YYEEEE.

J is TRBJ1-1 and V is TRBV7-9; TRBD1 agrees at 7 bases. Unmatched junction bases numbered 3, after V lost 2 bases and J lost 6 bases. Germline loops: CDR1 SEHNR, CDR2 FQNEAQ (reference sequence). The CDR3 contains 13 residues. CDR3: CASSLRQGAEAFF. The DNA of the CDR3 is TGTGCCAGCAGCTTAAGGCAGGGGGCTGAAGCTTTCTTT.

This chain joins TRBV9 and TRBJ2-6; 8 bases are a match to TRBD1. Germline trimming cut 4 bases from V and 1 base from J; bases unmatched to any gene: 10. CDR1 SGDLS and CDR2 YYNGEE come from the germline V gene. The CDR3 covers 18 residues. For the CDR3, the DNA is TGTGCCAGCAGCCCAAGGACAGGGAGTTATTCTGGGGCCAACGTCCTGACTTTC. Translation gives CASSPRTGSYSGANVLTF. Variable domain in full (rest from reference TRBV9 and TRBJ2-6): DSGVTQTPKHLITATGQRVTLRCSPRSGDLSVYWYQQSLDQGLQFLIQYYNGEERAKGNILERFSAQQFPDLHSELNLSSLELGDSALYFCASSPRTGSYSGANVLTFGAGSRLTVL.

J is TRBJ2-7 and V is TRBV11-3; 10 bases map to TRBD2. Germline V CDR1 and CDR2: SGHNT, YENEEA. This CDR3 is built from 15 residues. V was clipped by 1 base and J by 5 bases; unmatched bases: 5. CDR3 region: CASSLGAGGPDEQYF. CDR3 sequence (DNA): TGTGCCAGCAGCTTAGGAGCGGGGGGGCCTGACGAGCAGTACTTC.

This chain connects TRBV2 to TRBJ2-3; D is unresolved. The CDR3 covers 14 residues. Germline V gene data show CDR1 as SNHLY and CDR2 as FYNNEI. Between the trimmed V and J ends, which lost 1 base and 4 bases, there was a span of 9 bases. The CDR3 DNA reads as TGTGCCAGCAGTGAAGGTCTCGGACCAGATACGCAGTATTTT. This sequence encodes CASSEGLGPDTQYF.

The table lists this clone with a few counts. The rearrangement uses TRBV28 and TRBJ1-4, with TRBD1 as a possible D gene (6 bases). CDR3 length: 16 amino acids. V was pared by 9 bases and J by 6 bases, with 23 bases between. Per the germline V gene, CDR1 is MDHEN and CDR2 is SYDVKM. CDR3 nucleotide sequence: TGTGCCAGTCCGATCCCGTATACAGGGTGTTATGAAAAACTGTTTTTT. Translating gives CASPIPYTGCYEKLFF.

This sequence joins TRBV9 and TRBJ1-2; a weak D match, TRBD1 (5 bases). Trimming shortened V by 4 bases and J by 0 bases, and 16 bases separated the two germline ends. The germline V gene encodes CDR1 SGDLS and CDR2 YYNGEE. The CDR3 sequence is 16 residues long. The CDR3 DNA reads as TGTGCCAGCAGCTCTCAGACACAGGTATCTAACTATGGCTACACCTTC. Protein sequence: CASSSQTQVSNYGYTF.

This chain uses TRBV6-5 with TRBJ1-2, with TRBD1 as a possible D gene (6 bases). V shed 0 bases and J shed 6 bases, with 11 bases lying between them. The CDR3 consists of 14 residues. Germline V gene data show CDR1 as MNHEY and CDR2 as SVGAGI. CDR3 nucleotides: TGTGCCAGCAGTTACTCGATGACAGGAGATGGCTACACCTTC. It codes for CASSYSMTGDGYTF.

This chain connects TRBV6-5 to TRBJ1-1; D remains unclear. This CDR3 region has 11 residues. Per the germline V gene, CDR1 is MNHEY and CDR2 is SVGAGI. V lost 3 bases and J 6 bases, leaving 5 bases between the germline ends. CDR3 protein: CASSYRPEAFF. CDR3 bases: TGTGCCAGCAGTTATAGGCCTGAAGCTTTCTTT.

This chain links TRBV30 with TRBJ2-1; 10 bases align to TRBD2. The CDR3 is made up of 15 amino acids. CDR1 GTSNPN and CDR2 SVGIG come from the germline V gene (reference sequence). V shed 2 bases and J 3 bases; nucleotides not matched to a gene: 4. CDR3 loop: CAWSSGTSDYNEQFF. The DNA of the CDR3 is TGTGCCTGGAGTTCCGGGACTAGCGACTACAATGAGCAGTTCTTC. Full variable domain (outside the CDR3, taken from reference TRBV30 and TRBJ2-1): SQTIHQWPATLVQPVGSPLSLECTVEGTSNPNLYWYRQAAGRGLQLLFYSVGIGQISSEVPQNLSASRPQDRQFILSSKKLLLSDSGFYLCAWSSGTSDYNEQFFGPGTRLTVL.

This clone was counted a single time. The chain carries TRBV11-3 and TRBJ1-3; 7 nucleotides agree with TRBD1. Per the germline V gene, CDR1 is SGHNT and CDR2 is YENEEA. Germline trimming cut 7 bases from V and 8 bases from J; bases unmatched to any gene: 17. CDR3 length: 16 residues. The CDR3 sequence: CASITRGGQVKDTIYF. The CDR3 nucleotides read TGTGCCAGCATCACCAGGGGGGGGCAGGTGAAAGACACCATATATTTT.